This is a list of T cell receptor beta chains from one sample in a study of sequential checkpoint blockade in melanoma. Sequenced by immunoSEQ multiplex PCR; TCRdb stores in-frame clones only, minus some. The data hold approximately 2,000 clones, with about 29% observed a single time. This sample comprised tumor tissue (inferred from file names), obtained from a patient given nivolumab and ipilimumab in sequence. These receptor sequences come from a human donor with melanoma. The conserved cysteine and the conserved F or W are not part of the CDR3 here. The order of the fields is V gene, CDR3 length, CDR3 protein.

v_gene: TRBV29-1
len: 13
CDR3aa: SVGSRQGRNYGYT

v_gene: TRBV6-1
len: 13
CDR3aa: ASSEDRSFGNTIY

v_gene: TRBV10-3
len: 11
CDR3aa: ASRQGDNSPLH

v_gene: TRBV11-3
len: 12
CDR3aa: ASSADNANEKLF

v_gene: TRBV4-1
len: 14
CDR3aa: ASSQDGATGTGELF

v_gene: TRBV10-2
len: 13
CDR3aa: ASSECRGGTYEQY

v_gene: TRBV7-6
len: 12
CDR3aa: ASSLLSGGYEQF

v_gene: TRBV9
len: 16
CDR3aa: ASSVPIGSGGSTDTQY

v_gene: TRBV6-8
len: 12
CDR3aa: ASSYSTGGTEAF

v_gene: TRBV12-5
len: 13
CDR3aa: ASTLEGQGYYGYT

v_gene: TRBV6-8
len: 13
CDR3aa: ASSYGQGVEYEQY

v_gene: TRBV5-1
len: 13
CDR3aa: ASSLTGAPNQPQH

v_gene: TRBV28
len: 12
CDR3aa: ASSLPQSNTEAF

v_gene: TRBV19
len: 11
CDR3aa: ASSRGRDSEQF

v_gene: TRBV6-8
len: 12
CDR3aa: ASSYSRGAGGYT

v_gene: TRBV11-3
len: 13
CDR3aa: ASSFGRGSGNTIY

v_gene: TRBV7-5
len: 12
CDR3aa: ASSSPAQRAPLH

v_gene: TRBV2
len: 10
CDR3aa: ASMGGAYEQY